This T cell receptor beta chain was found in a study of blood T cell repertoires in COVID-19. In the study overall: T cells, B-cell-depleted T cells, or PBMCs supplied cDNA or gDNA.

There are 16 residues in the CDR3. With V trimmed by 4 bases and J by 7 bases, 13 bases remained unmatched. Germline lookup yields CDR1 SNHLY and CDR2 FYNNEI. In the authors' workflow: Estimation of nucleated cell counts relied on the amplification of reference gene primers. Repertoires were generated with immunoSEQ multiplex PCR, while TCRdb's copy carries only in-frame clones and drops some. The V and J calls and the clone size are those of that table, but D and trimming were determined from the DNA. The repertoire consists of about 150,000 clones, with roughly 84% occurring once and the leading ten covering 6.5% to 9%.

This TCR was recovered from a woman aged 45-60 years in a cohort sampled during active or convalescent COVID-19. The chain has TRBV2 and TRBJ1-2, with 9 bases lining up with TRBD1. The sample comprised peripheral blood. The CDR3 region is CASSVAGTGTLAGYTF. In DNA, the CDR3 is TGTGCCAGCAGTGTGGCGGGGACAGGGACATTAGCTGGCTACACCTTC.